The rows below give T cell receptor beta chains drawn from one sample of a study of T cells in Graves' hyperthyroidism and ophthalmopathy. TCRdb ran MiXCR on the multiplex PCR reads and lists one entry per CDR3 protein. This table holds roughly 560,000 distinct CDR3 sequences, under 15% found once. The specimen sequenced was blood. Every receptor here comes from a woman aged 40 to 50 with Graves' ophthalmopathy. Both conserved end residues are part of each CDR3. The D gene is left open where the match is weak. Clone size, where shown, is once, few, many, or a class for clones that have expanded.

size | J | D | V | CDR3 | DNA
- | TRBJ1-1 | TRBD1 | TRBV20-1 | CSARQGGYTEAFF | TGCAGTGCTCGACAGGGGGGGTACACTGAAGCTTTCTTT
many | TRBJ1-1 | - | TRBV29-1 | CSAILVGNTEAFF | TGCAGCGCCATATTGGTTGGGAACACTGAAGCTTTCTTT
many | TRBJ2-6 | - | TRBV28 | CASSPNDITGANVLTF | TGTGCCAGCAGTCCAAACGACATTACTGGGGCCAACGTCCTGACTTTC
many | TRBJ1-6 | - | TRBV2 | CASRQEGDSPLHF | TGTGCCAGCAGGCAAGAAGGGGATTCACCCCTCCACTTT
many | TRBJ2-7 | TRBD1 | TRBV12-3/TRBV12-4 | CASTLGQGANEQYF | TGTGCCAGCACCTTGGGACAGGGGGCCAACGAGCAGTACTTC
many | TRBJ2-7 | - | TRBV6-1 | CASRMGGREQYF | TGTGCCAGCAGAATGGGGGGGCGCGAGCAGTACTTC
few | TRBJ1-2 | - | TRBV18 | CASSPSAGEYGYTF | TGTGCCAGCTCACCAAGCGCAGGGGAGTATGGCTACACCTTC
many | TRBJ2-7 | - | TRBV27 | CASSLGESYEQYF | TGTGCCAGCAGTTTGGGAGAGAGCTACGAGCAGTACTTC
many | TRBJ1-5 | - | TRBV6-1 | CASSRDLNSNQPQHF | TGTGCCAGCAGCCGGGACCTTAATAGCAATCAGCCCCAGCATTTT
- | TRBJ1-1 | - | TRBV11-2 | CASSQGPEGLNTEAFF | TGTGCCAGCAGTCAAGGCCCTGAGGGGTTGAACACTGAAGCTTTCTTT
many | TRBJ2-7 | TRBD2 | TRBV2 | CASRTSGNYEQYF | TGTGCCAGCCGGACTAGCGGAAATTACGAGCAGTACTTC
many | TRBJ1-2 | TRBD1 | TRBV19 | CASSIGTVGYGYTF | TGTGCCAGTAGTATCGGGACAGTCGGCTATGGCTACACCTTC
many | TRBJ2-7 | - | TRBV12-3/TRBV12-4 | CASSFGSFSAYEQYF | TGTGCCAGCAGTTTTGGGTCCTTTAGCGCCTACGAGCAGTACTTC
- | TRBJ1-1 | - | TRBV12-3/TRBV12-4 | CASSSRGDGNTEAFF | TGTGCCAGCAGCTCCCGGGGGGACGGGAACACTGAAGCTTTCTTT
many | TRBJ2-2 | - | TRBV11-2 | CASSLWDGYTGELFF | TGTGCCAGCAGCTTATGGGACGGCTACACCGGGGAGCTGTTTTTT
few | TRBJ2-7 | TRBD2 | TRBV7-2 | CASSPAGGPSSYEQYF | TGTGCCAGCAGCCCAGCGGGAGGGCCTTCTTCCTACGAGCAGTACTTC
- | TRBJ1-1 | TRBD1 | TRBV19 | CASSWPTGVRTEAFF | TGTGCCAGTAGTTGGCCGACAGGGGTTAGAACTGAAGCTTTCTTT
many | TRBJ1-5 | - | TRBV12-3/TRBV12-4 | CASSFRPESSNQPQHF | TGTGCCAGCAGTTTCAGGCCGGAGTCTAGCAATCAGCCCCAGCATTTT
- | TRBJ2-7 | - | TRBV15 | CATSRGGGEYEQYF | TGTGCCACCAGCAGAGGGGGGGGCGAGTACGAGCAGTACTTC
few | TRBJ2-7 | - | TRBV28 | CASSENREDYEQYF | TGTGCCAGCAGTGAAAACAGGGAAGACTACGAGCAGTACTTC
- | TRBJ2-7 | - | TRBV2 | CASSASLGGEQYF | TGTGCCAGCAGTGCCTCCCTCGGGGGCGAGCAGTACTTC
many | TRBJ2-5 | TRBD1 | TRBV28 | CASSGTGLSQETQYF | TGTGCCAGCAGTGGGACAGGGCTGAGTCAAGAGACCCAGTACTTC